This T cell receptor beta chain was obtained from a study of blood T cell repertoires in COVID-19. Across the study: The United States, Italy and Spain supplied acute and convalescent COVID-19 samples. Nucleic acid was either cDNA or gDNA, and it came from T cells, B-cell-depleted T cells, or PBMCs.

This clone was observed a handful of times. The CDR3 is made up of 15 amino acids. V dropped 5 bases and J dropped 7; count of bases not matched to a gene: 5. Germline-derived CDR1 and CDR2 are MNHEY and SVGAGI. Methods used by the authors: It was from reference gene primer amplification that nucleated cell counts were estimated. Measured with immunoSEQ multiplex PCR; TCRdb has only the in-frame clones, and not every one. V and J calls and clone size are given by that table; D and trimming were obtained from the DNA. This sample has fewer than 150,000 clones, with approximately 80% found just once. The sequenced sample was peripheral blood. The V and J genes are TRBV6-5 and TRBJ1-4, with 12 bases that match TRBD1. This receptor was taken from a man at least 80 years old with acute or convalescent COVID-19. In DNA, the CDR3 is TGTGCCAGCAGTAACCGGGACAGGGGGCGTGAAAAACTGTTTTTT. Translation: CASSNRDRGREKLFF.